The 26 T cell receptor beta chains in this list originate from one sample, sequenced in a study of T cell changes during pregnancy in multiple sclerosis. The repertoire was sequenced with immunoSEQ multiplex PCR; TCRdb's copy has only in-frame clones and lacks some. The table records 67,000 or so clones, approximately 92% of them present only once. Source: CD8+ T cells from peripheral blood mononuclear cells, taken in the third trimester of pregnancy. The receptors were sampled from a female donor in good health, enrolled as a control in a pregnancy study.

The chain employs TRBV19 and TRBJ1-2; D unresolved. CDR1 LNHDA and CDR2 SQIVND come from the germline V gene (reference sequence). The CDR3 sequence is 15 residues long. The V and J ends lost 5 bases and 2 bases respectively, with 15 bases between them. Here the CDR3 DNA reads TGTGCCAGTAGTCTCCCCTCAGCCGGGAACTATGGCTACACCTTC. It specifies CASSLPSAGNYGYTF.

The chain joins TRBV4-2 to TRBJ1-6, with 7 bases aligning to TRBD1. Germline loops: CDR1 LGHNA, CDR2 YNFKEQ. The CDR3 spans 18 residues. Trimming removed 1 base from V and 10 bases from J; junction bases left unmatched: 16. CDR3 loop: CASSQAVVTGFGGSPLHF. For the CDR3, the DNA is TGTGCCAGCAGCCAAGCGGTCGTGACAGGGTTTGGAGGCTCACCCCTCCACTTT.

The J gene is TRBJ1-2, the V gene TRBV19; 8 positions agree with TRBD1. Germline V gene sequence: CDR1 LNHDA, CDR2 SQIVND (reference sequence). V dropped 6 bases and J dropped 6; count of bases not matched to a gene: 6. The CDR3 is made up of 13 amino acids. CDR3 nucleotide sequence: TGTGCCAGTAGCCCTCGGACAGGGAATGGCTACACCTTC. It encodes CASSPRTGNGYTF.

The chain links TRBV27 to TRBJ2-3; possibly TRBD2 for D (5 bases). The CDR3 is made up of 16 amino acids. The V end was cut by 2 bases, the J end by 2 bases, with 14 bases between. CDR1 and CDR2 (germline): MNHEY, SMNVEV (reference sequence). DNA for the CDR3: TGTGCCAGCAGTTTACTGTTTCGGGAAAACACAGATACGCAGTATTTT. It encodes CASSLLFRENTDTQYF.

This clone is a singleton in its sample. This rearrangement joins TRBV29-1 to TRBJ1-2; D perhaps matches TRBD1 (5 bases). The V and J ends lost 7 bases and 6 bases respectively, with 15 bases between them. Germline assignment: CDR1 SQVTM and CDR2 ANQGSEA. The CDR3 has 12 residues. CDR3: CSGRMGRDGYTF. CDR3 coding DNA: TGCAGCGGCCGTATGGGGCGAGATGGCTACACCTTC.

In DNA, the CDR3 is TGTGCCAGCAGTGAGAGGAGCGGGGACTCCTACGAGCAGTACTTC. It is translated as CASSERSGDSYEQYF. V usage is TRBV2 and J usage is TRBJ2-7; 7 bases match TRBD2. CDR1 and CDR2 from the germline V gene are SNHLY and FYNNEI. This CDR3 spans 15 amino acids. J gave up 0 bases and V 3 bases, and 5 bases lay outside the gene matches.

This sequence joins TRBV6-1 and TRBJ1-1; TRBD1 is a possible D gene (6 bases). The V gene's germline CDR1 is MNHNS and CDR2 SASEGT. There are 12 residues in the CDR3. The V and J ends lost 8 bases and 10 bases respectively, with 17 bases between them. CDR3 in amino acids: CASHTGSWGAFF. CDR3 DNA sequence: TGTGCCAGCCACACAGGGTCTTGGGGAGCTTTCTTT.

V gene TRBV9 combines with J gene TRBJ2-1; a weak D match, TRBD1 (5 bases). The CDR3 extends over 15 amino acids. V was cut by 0 bases and J by 2 bases, with 9 bases left in between. Germline loops: CDR1 SGDLS, CDR2 YYNGEE. Here the CDR3 reads CASSVAGAAYNEQFF. The DNA for the CDR3 is TGTGCCAGCAGCGTAGCTGGGGCGGCCTACAATGAGCAGTTCTTC.

In its sample, this clone was seen a few times. The rearrangement uses TRBV19 and TRBJ1-1; 7 bases are shared with TRBD1. The CDR3 totals 17 residues. The junction had 8 bases not matched to a gene; V was cut back by 1 base and J by 0 bases. CDR1 is LNHDA, CDR2 SQIVND, per germline (reference sequence). CDR3 loop: CASSIGDSVSMNTEAFF. Here the CDR3 DNA reads TGTGCCAGTAGTATAGGGGACAGCGTTTCCATGAACACTGAAGCTTTCTTT.

The gene calls are TRBV6-1 and TRBJ1-4, with no clear D. V gave up 3 bases and J gave up 4 bases, with 15 bases separating them. The CDR3 is 16 residues long. Germline CDR1 and CDR2: MNHNS and SASEGT. In DNA, the CDR3 is TGTGCCAGCAGTGACCCTCAAGTGAGGGATAATGAAAAACTGTTTTTT. This encodes CASSDPQVRDNEKLFF.

This chain joins TRBV2 and TRBJ2-7; no clear D gene. Per germline, CDR1 SNHLY and CDR2 FYNNEI. CDR3 length: 13 amino acids. V lost 8 bases, J lost 0 bases, and 11 bases lay in between. CDR3 region: CASLKSSSYEQYF. CDR3 DNA: TGTGCCAGCCTTAAGTCCAGCTCCTACGAGCAGTACTTC.

The CDR3 coding sequence is TGTGCCAGCAGGGAATGGAGGCAGGGGGCCTTCGCTAACTATGGCTACACCTTC. It codes for CASREWRQGAFANYGYTF. This chain uses TRBV6-1 with TRBJ1-2, with 8 nucleotides matching TRBD1. Trimming took 6 bases from V and 0 from J; bases not matched to a gene: 15. CDR1 and CDR2 from the germline V gene are MNHNS and SASEGT. The length of the CDR3 is 18 residues.

The rearrangement joins TRBV14 to TRBJ2-7, with 9 positions matching TRBD1. Germline values: CDR1 SGHDN, CDR2 FVKESK. This CDR3 region has 12 residues. V lost 4 bases, J lost 11 bases, and 6 bases stayed unmatched. CDR3: CASSLGTGREYF. The CDR3 DNA reads as TGTGCCAGCAGCCTGGGGACAGGGCGAGAGTACTTC.

The chain links TRBV11-3 to TRBJ2-5; 7 bases align to TRBD1. Germline CDR1 is SGHNT and CDR2 is YENEEA. The CDR3 runs 14 residues. V shed 7 bases and J 5 bases; nucleotides not matched to a gene: 10. The CDR3 DNA follows: TGTGCCAGCATCGGAAGGGGGCCCTGGGAGACCCAGTACTTC. Encoded protein: CASIGRGPWETQYF.

The chain employs TRBV4-1 and TRBJ1-1; weak D call: TRBD1 (5 bases). CDR3 length: 13 amino acids. CDR1 is MGHRA and CDR2 is YSYEKL in the germline V gene. V lost 5 bases to trimming and J lost 11 bases, with 18 bases between them. The CDR3 sequence: CASSEHSGLWAFF. For the CDR3, the DNA is TGCGCCAGCAGCGAACACTCGGGACTTTGGGCTTTCTTT.

The chain links TRBV2 to TRBJ2-7; 7 bases line up with TRBD1. Germline-derived CDR1 and CDR2 are SNHLY and FYNNEI. This CDR3 contains 13 residues. V lost 5 bases and J lost 0; bases outside the gene matches: 1. Here the CDR3 reads CASSWDSSYEQYF. The CDR3, as DNA: TGTGCCAGCAGTTGGGACAGCTCCTACGAGCAGTACTTC. The whole variable domain, remainder taken from reference TRBV2 and TRBJ2-7, is EPEVTQTPSHQVTQMGQEVILRCVPISNHLYFYWYRQILGQKVEFLVSFYNNEISEKSEIFDDQFSVERPDGSNFTLKIRSTKLEDSAMYFCASSWDSSYEQYFGPGTRLTVT.

V is TRBV19 and J is TRBJ2-7; 10 nucleotides agree with TRBD1. Germline CDR1 reads LNHDA; CDR2 reads SQIVND (reference sequence). CDR3 length equals 14 residues. The junction had 2 bases not matched to a gene; V was cut back by 3 bases and J by 3 bases. Here the CDR3 reads CASSMGQGLYEQYF. DNA for the CDR3: TGTGCCAGTAGTATGGGACAGGGGCTCTACGAGCAGTACTTC.

The chain uses TRBV19 and TRBJ1-6; D is ambiguous. The CDR3 has 15 residues. Germline V gives CDR1 LNHDA, CDR2 SQIVND (reference sequence). V was shortened by 5 bases and J by 6 bases, with 14 bases between the two germline ends. This CDR3 is CASSFEARFNSPLHF. The CDR3 DNA reads as TGTGCCAGTAGTTTCGAGGCAAGGTTTAATTCACCCCTCCACTTT. The whole variable domain, filled in from reference TRBV19 and TRBJ1-6, reads DGGITQSPKYLFRKEGQNVTLSCEQNLNHDAMYWYRQDPGQGLRLIYYSQIVNDFQKGDIAEGYSVSREKKESFPLTVTSAQKNPTAFYLCASSFEARFNSPLHFGNGTRLTVT.

This chain uses TRBV6-4 with TRBJ1-5; TRBD1 matches 8 bases. Germline V gene sequence: CDR1 MRHNA, CDR2 SNTAGT. This CDR3 contains 15 residues. The V segment lost 0 bases and the J segment 2 bases; nucleotides outside the gene matches: 0. The CDR3: CASSDSTGGNQPQHF. CDR3 DNA sequence: TGTGCCAGCAGTGACTCGACAGGGGGCAATCAGCCCCAGCATTTT.

The chain joins TRBV7-9 to TRBJ2-1; weak D call: TRBD1 (6 bases). The CDR3 is made up of 14 amino acids. Trimming cost V 4 bases and J 5 bases, with 12 bases left between them. Germline values: CDR1 SEHNR, CDR2 FQNEAQ (reference sequence). CDR3 loop: CASSSQGFNNEQFF. The CDR3 DNA sequence: TGTGCCAGCAGCTCACAGGGTTTTAACAATGAGCAGTTCTTC.

This clone was recorded once. The chain has TRBV5-6 and TRBJ2-7; TRBD1 matches 9 bases. This CDR3 comprises 14 residues. V lost 2 bases and J lost 4; bases outside the gene matches: 4. CDR1 is SGHDT and CDR2 is YYEEEE in the germline V gene. CDR3 in amino acids: CASSLTGGLYEQYF. The CDR3 bases are TGTGCCAGCAGCTTAACAGGGGGCCTATACGAGCAGTACTTC. Full variable domain (outside the CDR3, taken from reference TRBV5-6 and TRBJ2-7): DAGVTQSPTHLIKTRGQQVTLRCSPKSGHDTVSWYQQALGQGPQFIFQYYEEEERQRGNFPDRFSGHQFPNYSSELNVNALLLGDSALYLCASSLTGGLYEQYFGPGTRLTVT.

V gene TRBV27 combines with J gene TRBJ1-2; a weak D match, TRBD1 (5 bases). The CDR3 is made up of 11 amino acids. Trimming removed 5 bases from V and 8 bases from J, with 9 bases in between. In germline, CDR1 is MNHEY, CDR2 SMNVEV (reference sequence). CDR3 nucleotides: TGTGCCAGCAGTGCAGGGAAGGGCTACACCTTC. Translated: CASSAGKGYTF.

Regarding this clone: Other DNA sequences of this sample code for an identical CDR3. V is TRBV19 and J is TRBJ1-5, with D possibly being TRBD1 (5 bases). CDR3 length: 14 residues. Trimming removed 3 bases from V and 3 bases from J, with 9 bases in between. CDR1 LNHDA and CDR2 SQIVND come from the germline V gene (reference sequence). CDR3 protein: CASSIRDFNQPQHF. Written as DNA, the CDR3 is TGTGCCAGTAGTATTAGGGACTTCAATCAGCCCCAGCATTTT. The full variable domain, completed using reference TRBV19 and TRBJ1-5, is DGGITQSPKYLFRKEGQNVTLSCEQNLNHDAMYWYRQDPGQGLRLIYYSQIVNDFQKGDIAEGYSVSREKKESFPLTVTSAQKNPTAFYLCASSIRDFNQPQHFGDGTRLSIL.

The CDR3 bases are TGTGCCAGCTGGGACAGTAGCACAGATACGCAGTATTTT. It translates to CASWDSSTDTQYF. The V and J genes are TRBV5-6 and TRBJ2-3; 7 bases align to TRBD1. V lost 7 bases and J lost 0; bases outside the gene matches: 2. The CDR3 has 13 residues. Looked up from germline, CDR1 is SGHDT and CDR2 is YYEEEE.

This rearrangement joins TRBV11-2 to TRBJ1-5, with D maybe TRBD1 (5 bases). CDR1 and CDR2 (germline): SGHAT, FQNNGV. V was shortened by 1 base and J by 7 bases, with 8 bases between the two germline ends. This CDR3 is 13 amino acids long. DNA for the CDR3: TGTGCCAGCAGCTTAGGGGGGGGGCAGCCCCAGCATTTT. Translated: CASSLGGGQPQHF.

This clone was seen a handful of times. CDR3 sequence: CASQRQGYTEAFF. In DNA form, the CDR3 reads TGTGCCAGCCAACGACAGGGGTACACTGAAGCTTTCTTT. J is TRBJ1-1 and V is TRBV2; TRBD1 agrees at 8 bases. In germline, CDR1 is SNHLY, CDR2 FYNNEI. The CDR3 contains 13 residues. The J segment lost 3 bases and the V segment lost 8 bases, leaving 5 bases of the junction unmatched.